What follows describes a single T cell receptor (beta chain). Sequencing used immunoSEQ multiplex PCR; TCRdb keeps in-frame clones, though not all of them. In the table there are tens of thousands of clones, 85% of which are singletons. This record comes from a study of blood T cell repertoires in COVID-19. CDR1 MDHEN and CDR2 SYDVKM come from the germline V gene. Deletions cut 6 bases from V and 1 base from J, with 16 bases between. This CDR3 has 16 residues. This receptor was identified in a man older than 75 with acute or convalescent COVID-19. The sequencing sample was made of peripheral blood. The chain links TRBV28 to TRBJ1-5, with a tentative D call TRBD1 (6 bases). CDR3 sequence reads: CASSSTGFQSNQPQHF. In DNA, the CDR3 is TGTGCCAGCAGCTCCACAGGGTTCCAAAGCAATCAGCCCCAGCATTTT.